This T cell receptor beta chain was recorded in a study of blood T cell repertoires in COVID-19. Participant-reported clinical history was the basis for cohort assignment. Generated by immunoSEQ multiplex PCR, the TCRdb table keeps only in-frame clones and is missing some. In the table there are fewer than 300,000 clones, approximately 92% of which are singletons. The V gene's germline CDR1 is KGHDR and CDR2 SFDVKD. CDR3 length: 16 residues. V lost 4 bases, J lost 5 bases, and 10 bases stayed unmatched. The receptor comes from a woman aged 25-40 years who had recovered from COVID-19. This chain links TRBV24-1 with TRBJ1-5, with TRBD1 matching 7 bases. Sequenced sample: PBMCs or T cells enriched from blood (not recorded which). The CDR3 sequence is CATSEGDRPLDQPQHF. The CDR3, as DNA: TGTGCCACCAGTGAGGGGGACAGACCCCTGGATCAGCCCCAGCATTTT.